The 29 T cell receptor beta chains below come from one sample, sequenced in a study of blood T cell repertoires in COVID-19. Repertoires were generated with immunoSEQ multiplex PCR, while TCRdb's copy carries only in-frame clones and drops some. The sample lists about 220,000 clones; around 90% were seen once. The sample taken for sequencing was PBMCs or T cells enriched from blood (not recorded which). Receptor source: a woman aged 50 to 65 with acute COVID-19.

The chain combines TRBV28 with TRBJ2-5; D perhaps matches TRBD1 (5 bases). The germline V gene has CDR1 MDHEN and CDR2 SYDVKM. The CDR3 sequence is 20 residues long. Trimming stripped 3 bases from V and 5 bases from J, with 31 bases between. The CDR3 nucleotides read TGTGCCAGCAGTTTCCCCCGGGCAAAAGGGGCGCCCCCCACAAGGGAGACCCAGTACTTC. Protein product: CASSFPRAKGAPPTRETQYF.

This CDR3 reads CASSGTGINQPQHF. The CDR3 DNA sequence: TGTGCCAGCAGTGGGACAGGTATCAATCAGCCCCAGCATTTT. This chain connects TRBV2 to TRBJ1-5; 7 bases match TRBD1. The CDR3 length is 14 residues. From germline, CDR1 is SNHLY and CDR2 FYNNEI. The junction had 3 bases not matched to a gene; V was cut back by 4 bases and J by 3 bases.

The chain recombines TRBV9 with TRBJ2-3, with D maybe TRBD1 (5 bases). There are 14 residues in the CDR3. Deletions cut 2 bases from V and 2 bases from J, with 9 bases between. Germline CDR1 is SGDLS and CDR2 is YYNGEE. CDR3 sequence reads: CASSVTGNTDTQYF. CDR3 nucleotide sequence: TGTGCCAGCAGCGTTACAGGAAACACAGATACGCAGTATTTT.

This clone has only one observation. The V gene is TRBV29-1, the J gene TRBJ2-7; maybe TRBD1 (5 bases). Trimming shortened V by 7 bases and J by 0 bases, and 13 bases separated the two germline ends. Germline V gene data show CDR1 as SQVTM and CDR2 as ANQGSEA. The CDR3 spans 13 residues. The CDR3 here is CSAKGPSSYEQYF. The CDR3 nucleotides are TGCAGCGCCAAGGGGCCTAGCTCCTACGAGCAGTACTTC.

CDR3 amino acids: CAISASGVGETQYF. The CDR3 coding sequence is TGTGCCATCAGTGCCTCAGGGGTTGGAGAGACCCAGTACTTC. This chain uses TRBV10-3 with TRBJ2-5; tentative D call: TRBD1 (6 bases). The length of the CDR3 is 14 residues. The V and J ends lost 4 bases and 4 bases respectively, with 13 bases between them. Germline V gene sequence: CDR1 ENHRY, CDR2 SYGVKD.

CDR3 sequence: CASSGINSYNEQFF. CDR3 DNA sequence: TGTGCCAGCAGCGGTATTAACTCCTACAATGAGCAGTTCTTC. This sequence joins TRBV2 and TRBJ2-1; D ambiguous. V lost 6 bases, J lost 0 bases, and 9 bases lay in between. CDR1 is SNHLY and CDR2 is FYNNEI in the germline V gene. The CDR3 totals 14 residues.

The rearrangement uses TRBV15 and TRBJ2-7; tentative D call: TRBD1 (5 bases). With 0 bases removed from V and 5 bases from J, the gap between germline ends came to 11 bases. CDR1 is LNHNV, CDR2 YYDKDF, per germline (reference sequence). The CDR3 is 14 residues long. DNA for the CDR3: TGTGCCACCAGCAGAGATTCCAGGGTACACGAGCAGTACTTC. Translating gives CATSRDSRVHEQYF.

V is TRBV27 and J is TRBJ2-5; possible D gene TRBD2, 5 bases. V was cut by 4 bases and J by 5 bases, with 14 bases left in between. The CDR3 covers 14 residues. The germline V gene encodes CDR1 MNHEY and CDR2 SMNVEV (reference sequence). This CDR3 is CASSSLSLAETQYF. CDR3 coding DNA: TGTGCCAGCAGTTCCCTTAGTCTAGCTGAGACCCAGTACTTC.

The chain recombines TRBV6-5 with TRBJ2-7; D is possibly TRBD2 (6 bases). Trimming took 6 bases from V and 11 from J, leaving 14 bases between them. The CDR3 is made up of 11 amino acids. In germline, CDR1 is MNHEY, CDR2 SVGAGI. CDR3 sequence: CASRTWGEEYF. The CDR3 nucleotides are TGTGCCAGCAGAACGTGGGGGGAGGAGTACTTC.

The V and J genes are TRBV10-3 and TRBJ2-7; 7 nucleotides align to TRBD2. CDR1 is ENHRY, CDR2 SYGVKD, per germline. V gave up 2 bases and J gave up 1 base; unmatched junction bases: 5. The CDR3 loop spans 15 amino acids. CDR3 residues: CAISEGPSGSYEQYF. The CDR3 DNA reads TGTGCCATCAGTGAGGGGCCTAGCGGATCCTACGAGCAGTACTTC.

The CDR3: CATSAPGSSYEQYF. Written as DNA, the CDR3 is TGTGCCACCAGTGCCCCGGGGTCATCCTACGAGCAGTACTTC. V gene TRBV24-1 combines with J gene TRBJ2-7, with D possibly matching TRBD2 (5 bases). This CDR3 has 14 amino acids. The V end lost 5 bases, the J end lost 1 base, and 11 bases lay between the germline ends. Per the germline V gene, CDR1 is KGHDR and CDR2 is SFDVKD.

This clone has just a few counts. The CDR3 region has the DNA TGTGCCAGCAGCATCGGGGGCGGGGGGAACTATGGCTACACCTTC. Translated, it gives CASSIGGGGNYGYTF. This chain joins TRBV5-5 and TRBJ1-2, with D maybe TRBD1 (6 bases). V was shortened by 4 bases and J by 2 bases, with 15 bases between the two germline ends. This CDR3 spans 15 amino acids. From germline, CDR1 is SGHKS and CDR2 YYEKEE (reference sequence).

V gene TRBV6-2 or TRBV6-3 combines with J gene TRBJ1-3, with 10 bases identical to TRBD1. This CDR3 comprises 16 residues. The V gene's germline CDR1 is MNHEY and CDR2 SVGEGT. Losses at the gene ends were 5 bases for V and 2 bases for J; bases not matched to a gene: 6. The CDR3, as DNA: TGTGCCAGCAGTCGACAGGGGGCTCAAACTGGAAACACCATATATTTT. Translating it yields CASSRQGAQTGNTIYF.

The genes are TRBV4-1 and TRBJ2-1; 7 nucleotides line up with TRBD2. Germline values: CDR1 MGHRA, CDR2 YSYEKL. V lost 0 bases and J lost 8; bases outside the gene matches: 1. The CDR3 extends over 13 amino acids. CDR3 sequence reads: CASSQDGGDEQFF. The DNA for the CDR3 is TGCGCCAGCAGCCAAGATGGGGGGGATGAGCAGTTCTTC.

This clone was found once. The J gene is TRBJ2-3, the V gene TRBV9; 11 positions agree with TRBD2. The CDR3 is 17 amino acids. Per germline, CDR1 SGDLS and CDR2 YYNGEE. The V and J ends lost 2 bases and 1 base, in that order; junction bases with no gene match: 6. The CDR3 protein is CASSVPGLAGGTDTQYF. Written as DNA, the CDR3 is TGTGCCAGCAGCGTCCCTGGACTAGCGGGTGGCACAGATACGCAGTATTTT. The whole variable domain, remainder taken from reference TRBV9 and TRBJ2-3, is DSGVTQTPKHLITATGQRVTLRCSPRSGDLSVYWYQQSLDQGLQFLIQYYNGEERAKGNILERFSAQQFPDLHSELNLSSLELGDSALYFCASSVPGLAGGTDTQYFGPGTRLTVL.

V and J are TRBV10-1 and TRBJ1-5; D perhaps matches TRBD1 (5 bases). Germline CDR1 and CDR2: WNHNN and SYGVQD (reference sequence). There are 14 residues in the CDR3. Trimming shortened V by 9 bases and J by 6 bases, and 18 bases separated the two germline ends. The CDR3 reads CASPARSDSQPQHF. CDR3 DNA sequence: TGCGCCAGTCCTGCGAGGAGTGACAGTCAGCCCCAGCATTTT.

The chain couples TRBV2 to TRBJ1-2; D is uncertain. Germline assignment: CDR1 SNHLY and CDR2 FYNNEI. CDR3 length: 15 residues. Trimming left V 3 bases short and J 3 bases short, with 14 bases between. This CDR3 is CASSDISLTDYGYTF. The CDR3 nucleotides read TGTGCCAGCAGTGATATTAGCCTGACGGACTATGGCTACACCTTC.

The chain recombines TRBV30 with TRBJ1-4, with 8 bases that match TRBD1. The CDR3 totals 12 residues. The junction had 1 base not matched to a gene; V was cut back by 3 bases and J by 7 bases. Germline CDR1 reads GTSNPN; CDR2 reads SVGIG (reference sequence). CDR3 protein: CAWRGTGEKLFF. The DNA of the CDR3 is TGTGCCTGGAGGGGGACAGGTGAAAAACTGTTTTTT.

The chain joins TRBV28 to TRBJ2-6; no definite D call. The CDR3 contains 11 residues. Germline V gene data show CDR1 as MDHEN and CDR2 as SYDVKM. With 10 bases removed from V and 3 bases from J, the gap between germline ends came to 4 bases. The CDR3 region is CATLGANVLTF. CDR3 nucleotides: TGTGCCACCCTTGGGGCCAACGTCCTGACTTTC.

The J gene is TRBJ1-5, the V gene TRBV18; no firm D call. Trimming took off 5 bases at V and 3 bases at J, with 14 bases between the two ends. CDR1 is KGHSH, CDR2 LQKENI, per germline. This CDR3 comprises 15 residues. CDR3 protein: CASSMLAVTNQPQHF. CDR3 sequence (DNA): TGTGCCAGCTCAATGTTGGCAGTAACCAATCAGCCCCAGCATTTT.

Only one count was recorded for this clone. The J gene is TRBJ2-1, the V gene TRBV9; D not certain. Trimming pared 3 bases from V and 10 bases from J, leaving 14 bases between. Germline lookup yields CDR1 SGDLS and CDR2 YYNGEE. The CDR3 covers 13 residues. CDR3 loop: CASSGPVAAEQFF. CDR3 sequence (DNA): TGTGCCAGCAGCGGCCCGGTGGCGGCCGAGCAGTTCTTC.

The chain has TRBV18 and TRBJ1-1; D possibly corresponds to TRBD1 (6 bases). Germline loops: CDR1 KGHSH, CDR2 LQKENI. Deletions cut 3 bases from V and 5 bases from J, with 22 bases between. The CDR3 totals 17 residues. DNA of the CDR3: TGTGCCAGCTCACCCTCAAGGAGAGGCGTAGGGGGTACTGAAGCTTTCTTT. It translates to CASSPSRRGVGGTEAFF.

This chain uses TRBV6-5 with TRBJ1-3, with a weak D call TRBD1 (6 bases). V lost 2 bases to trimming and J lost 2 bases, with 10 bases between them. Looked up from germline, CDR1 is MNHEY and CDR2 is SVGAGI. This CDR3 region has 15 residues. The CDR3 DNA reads TGTGCCAGCAGTTACGAGGGGACAACTGGAAACACCATATATTTT. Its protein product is CASSYEGTTGNTIYF.

CDR3 nucleotide sequence: TGTGCCAGTAGTATAAAGGACTCGTCCTACAATGAGCAGTTCTTC. This gives the protein CASSIKDSSYNEQFF. The rearrangement links TRBV19 to TRBJ2-1, with TRBD2 as a possible D gene (5 bases). Per germline, CDR1 LNHDA and CDR2 SQIVND (reference sequence). V was cut by 2 bases and J by 1 base, with 9 bases left in between. The CDR3 is 15 amino acids.

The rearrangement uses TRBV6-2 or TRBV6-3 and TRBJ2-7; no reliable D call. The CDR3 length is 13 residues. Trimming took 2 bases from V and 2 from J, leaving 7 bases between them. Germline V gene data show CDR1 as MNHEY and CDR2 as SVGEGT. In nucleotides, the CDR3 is TGTGCCAGCAGTTACGTGGCAGCCTACGAGCAGTACTTC. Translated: CASSYVAAYEQYF.

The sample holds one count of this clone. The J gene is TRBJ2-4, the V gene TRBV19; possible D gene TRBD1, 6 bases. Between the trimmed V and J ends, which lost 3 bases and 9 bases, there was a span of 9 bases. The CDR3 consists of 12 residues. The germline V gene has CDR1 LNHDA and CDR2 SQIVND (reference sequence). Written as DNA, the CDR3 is TGTGCCAGTAGTATTGCCAGGGGCATTCAGTACTTC. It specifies CASSIARGIQYF.

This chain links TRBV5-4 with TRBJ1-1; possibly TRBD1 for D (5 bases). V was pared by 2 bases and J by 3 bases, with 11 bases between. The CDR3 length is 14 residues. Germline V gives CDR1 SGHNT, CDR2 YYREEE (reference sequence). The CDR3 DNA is TGTGCCAGCAGCTTCTTGGGGGGGGACACTGAAGCTTTCTTT. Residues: CASSFLGGDTEAFF. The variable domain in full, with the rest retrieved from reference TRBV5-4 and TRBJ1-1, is ETGVTQSPTHLIKTRGQQVTLRCSSQSGHNTVSWYQQALGQGPQFIFQYYREEENGRGNFPPRFSGLQFPNYSSELNVNALELDDSALYLCASSFLGGDTEAFFGQGTRLTVV.

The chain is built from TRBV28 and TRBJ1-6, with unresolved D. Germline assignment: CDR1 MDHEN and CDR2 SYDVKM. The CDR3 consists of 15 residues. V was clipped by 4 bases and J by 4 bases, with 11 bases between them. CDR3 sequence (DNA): TGTGCCAGCAGTTCCCTGCCCACTTATAATTCACCCCTCCACTTT. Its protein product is CASSSLPTYNSPLHF.

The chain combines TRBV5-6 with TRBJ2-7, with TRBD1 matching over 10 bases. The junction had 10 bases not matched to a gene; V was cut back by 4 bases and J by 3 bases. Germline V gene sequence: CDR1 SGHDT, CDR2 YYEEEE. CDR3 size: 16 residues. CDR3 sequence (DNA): TGTGCCAGCAGCATGGACAGGGGGACTTCGGTCTACGAGCAGTACTTC. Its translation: CASSMDRGTSVYEQYF.